This T cell receptor beta chain was sequenced during a study of OX40 agonist ivuxolimab in advanced cancers. Overall study context: An agonistic human IgG2 monoclonal antibody against OX40 (CD134) was given. General study points: Among the lowest peripheral clonal expansion occurred in 0.1-3.0 mg/kg partial responders. In the expanded peripheral T cells, antigen specificity was never determined.

Sequencing used immunoSEQ multiplex PCR; TCRdb keeps in-frame clones, though not all of them. The sample holds 60,000 to 65,000 clones, 80% to 90% seen once. Turning to this clone: Its antigen is not known.

The CDR3 is 13 amino acids. The germline gives CDR1 GTSNPN, CDR2 SVGIG (reference sequence). The V and J ends lost 1 base and 3 bases respectively, with 9 bases between them. Drawing of blood for sampling happened at baseline, at cycle 4 day 1, and at cycle 7 day 1. The specimen was CD4+ or CD8+ T cells sorted from blood, collected in a trial of the OX40 agonist ivuxolimab. The chain carries TRBV30 and TRBJ1-2; possible D gene TRBD1, 5 bases. The TCR originated in an adult with an advanced solid tumor such as melanoma, head and neck, liver or kidney cancer. The CDR3 nucleotides read TGTGCCTGGAGTGACTCAGGGTACTATGGCTACACCTTC. Translated, it gives CAWSDSGYYGYTF.